This T cell receptor beta chain was sequenced for a study of OX40 agonist ivuxolimab in advanced cancers. Study information: Each patient was given ivuxolimab into a vein every 2 weeks, at 0.01 to 10 mg/kg.

Sequencing used immunoSEQ multiplex PCR; TCRdb keeps in-frame clones, though not all of them. Counted here are over 70,000 clones, 90% occurring once; the ten biggest clones make up approximately 10%. The CDR3 has 15 residues. Germline V gene sequence: CDR1 SGHTA, CDR2 FQGTGA. With 1 base clipped from V and 4 bases from J, the junction kept 4 bases outside the gene matches. This sample comprised CD4+ or CD8+ T cells sorted from blood, obtained in a trial of the OX40 agonist ivuxolimab. The chain combines TRBV7-3 with TRBJ2-1; 7 bases line up with TRBD2. The sequence was collected from an adult with an advanced solid tumor such as melanoma, head and neck, liver or kidney cancer. Written as DNA, the CDR3 is TGTGCCAGCAGCTTAAAGGGACTAAATTACAATGAGCAGTTCTTC. It specifies CASSLKGLNYNEQFF.